This is a list of T cell receptor beta chains from one sample in a study of OX40 agonist ivuxolimab in advanced cancers. TCRdb's copy holds only in-frame clones and misses some; the assay was immunoSEQ multiplex PCR. The sample contains some 86,000 clones, 94% of which appear only once. Sequencing was performed on CD4+ or CD8+ T cells sorted from blood, taken in a trial of the OX40 agonist ivuxolimab. These receptors were obtained from an adult with an advanced solid tumor such as melanoma, head and neck, liver or kidney cancer. CDR3s leave out the opening cysteine and the closing phenylalanine or tryptophan.

ASSQGDNQPQH TRBV7-6
ASSIVLGDEAF TRBV19
ASSYSSGGYNNEQF TRBV6-6
ASSPGLASYNEQF TRBV6-5
ASSSMMAVETQY TRBV5-4
ASRGLAGDPRSSYNEQF TRBV7-9
ASSEVGAHYEQY TRBV28
ASSQVGENTEAF TRBV23-1
ASSSPLVPDEQY TRBV2
ASSPPGDTEAF TRBV7-9
ASSVPGVNTEAF TRBV2
ATSRVLIGGQGSHEQY TRBV15
ASSWASRYGYT TRBV6-5
ASRTISGGLADYEQY TRBV2
ASSEETGVEQY TRBV9
ASSLSGGPAYEQY TRBV27
ATSPGTGSPQRPQH TRBV15
ASSPLYNEQF TRBV5-1
ASTTGTGNTEAF TRBV7-6
ASSGKREMEEQY TRBV6-1
ASSQSGGWIQY TRBV14
ASSAGNYGYT TRBV28
SARDPSSYEQY TRBV29-1
ASSLVGRPYEQY TRBV5-4
ASSPLGQLTDGYT TRBV27
ASSLGSLAREQY TRBV7-9
ASSLPTERNTEAF TRBV28
SATRDEAF TRBV29-1
ATSRLGQGNNEQF TRBV15
ASSGQINTEAF TRBV7-2
ASTGQHPYEQY TRBV7-9
ASSLATGLYEQY TRBV7-2
ASSPFSGRDEKLF TRBV11-2
ASSPTLEASLNEKLF TRBV18
ASSQGQGLEQY TRBV4-1
SAWADEQY TRBV29-1
ASSLALASGRNNEQY TRBV7-9
ASSQGTGGWETQY TRBV14
ASSHLGQSGMNTEAF TRBV4-2
ASSPAVGDQETQY TRBV28
ASSQEGTSYEQY TRBV4-1
ASTDGTGDPYEQY TRBV19
ASSSGHHYEQY TRBV27
ASSLSGTSGYEQY TRBV27
ASSPLGPGGFYEQY TRBV28
ATSTRGASYEQY TRBV15
ASSRISYEQY TRBV7-2
ASSLARGYEQY TRBV7-9
ASSSTTSADTYEQY TRBV7-9
ASSQDWSAEKLF TRBV4-1
ASSVSGQNTEAF TRBV9
ASSTQGYTGELF TRBV25-1
ASRLSSYNEQF TRBV7-2
ASSTYSGGFDQPQH TRBV7-9
ASSSRLGNSPLH TRBV28
ASSIGERGSSYEQY TRBV19
ASSAGMVGAEAF TRBV9
ASSDRATGELF TRBV6-4
ASREQVDYGYT TRBV2